The entry below gives a single TCR beta chain sequence along with its context. Using immunoSEQ multiplex PCR, the repertoire was profiled, and TCRdb retains in-frame clones only, with some absent. The top ten clones hold 20% to 25% of a sample with around 200,000 clones, approximately 87% of them seen once. These data belong to a study of blood T cell repertoires in COVID-19. This TCR was recovered from a man between 65 and 85 years old with active or convalescent COVID-19. Sequenced material: peripheral blood.

The chain's CDR3 is CSVGGNSGNTIYF. In DNA form, the CDR3 reads TGCAGCGTTGGAGGGAACTCTGGAAACACCATATATTTT. The V call is TRBV29-1, the J call TRBJ1-3; D gene ambiguous. The germline gives CDR1 SQVTM, CDR2 ANQGSEA. CDR3 length equals 13 residues. Trimming cost V 4 bases and J 0 bases, with 7 bases left between them.